What follows are 11 T cell receptor beta chains derived from one specimen sequenced in a study of T cells after yellow fever vaccination. TCRdb reanalysed the 5' RACE reads using MiXCR and keeps one entry per CDR3 protein. The profile shows 300,000 to 400,000 distinct CDR3 sequences, approximately 9% of them singletons. The specimen comprised PBMCs, sampled on the day of the first yellow fever vaccination. The receptors derive from a man in his late teens or twenties who received the YFV17D yellow fever vaccine.

The rearrangement links TRBV4-3 to TRBJ1-4, with 11 bases matching TRBD1. The V gene's germline CDR1 is LGHNA and CDR2 YSLEER. The CDR3 is 18 residues long. V shed 0 bases, J shed 3 bases, and the junction held 6 bases outside the gene matches. The DNA of the CDR3 is TGCGCCAGCAGCCAAGATTTGGACAGGGGGCGAGCTAATGAAAAACTGTTTTTT. Protein product: CASSQDLDRGRANEKLFF.

This clonotype showed up many times. The gene calls are TRBV7-9 and TRBJ1-6, with 7 bases identical to TRBD1. Germline assignment: CDR1 SEHNR and CDR2 FQNEAQ (reference sequence). V trimming: 4 bases; J trimming: 5 bases; junction bases outside the gene matches: 8. The CDR3 extends over 16 amino acids. The CDR3 loop is CASSSSPGQNNSPLHF. CDR3 in DNA: TGTGCCAGCAGCTCATCACCGGGACAGAATAATTCACCCCTCCACTTT.

This clonotype was recorded at least ten times. The J gene is TRBJ2-5, the V gene TRBV25-1; D remains unclear. The germline CDR1 and CDR2 sequences are MGHDK and SYGVNS. Trimming took off 6 bases at V and 2 bases at J, with 4 bases between the two ends. This CDR3 contains 11 residues. In nucleotides, the CDR3 is TGTGCCAGCAGGACTCAAGAGACCCAGTACTTC. Its protein is CASRTQETQYF.

A few counts support this clonotype. The chain has TRBV18 and TRBJ1-4; D unclear. This CDR3 is 16 amino acids long. The V end lost 3 bases, the J end lost 7 bases, and 18 bases lay between the germline ends. Germline values: CDR1 KGHSH, CDR2 LQKENI. The CDR3 nucleotides are TGTGCCAGCTCACCGGGTGAGGCGGCTTCAGGTGAAAAACTGTTTTTT. The encoded protein is CASSPGEAASGEKLFF.

This clonotype has a count of ten or more. This chain links TRBV7-3 with TRBJ1-6; D uncertain. Trimming left V 2 bases short and J 6 bases short, with 8 bases between. Germline assignment: CDR1 SGHTA and CDR2 FQGTGA. This CDR3 comprises 14 residues. In nucleotides, the CDR3 is TGTGCCAGCAGCTTAGGTGGGGTTAATTCACCCCTCCACTTT. Amino acid sequence: CASSLGGVNSPLHF.

This clonotype was counted between two and nine times. V is TRBV5-1 and J is TRBJ2-5, with D possibly matching TRBD1 (5 bases). Germline CDR1 reads SGHRS; CDR2 reads YFSETQ. V lost 5 bases and J 5 bases, leaving 19 bases between the germline ends. There are 15 residues in the CDR3. The CDR3 nucleotides read TGCGCCAGCAGATCCAGCTTCGACAGTTACGAGACCCAGTACTTC. This codes for CASRSSFDSYETQYF.

The CDR3 bases are TGTGCCAGCAGCGTCTCAGGGGGCGCATACTATGGCTACACCTTC. Translating it yields CASSVSGGAYYGYTF. This chain joins TRBV5-5 and TRBJ1-2, with TRBD1 matching over 8 bases. CDR1 is SGHKS, CDR2 YYEKEE, per germline (reference sequence). This CDR3 is built from 15 residues. V was pared by 4 bases and J by 3 bases, with 8 bases of the junction left unmatched.

This clonotype was recorded a few times. V is TRBV23-1 and J is TRBJ2-3; the match to TRBD1 covers 7 bases. TRBV23-1 counts as an open reading frame of uncertain function. The CDR3 is 16 amino acids. The V gene end was trimmed by 6 bases and the J gene end by 1 base; junction bases not matched to a gene: 10. The CDR3 loop reads CASRPPPGQGTDTQYF. The CDR3 DNA follows: TGCGCCAGCAGACCACCCCCTGGACAGGGCACAGATACGCAGTATTTT.

The chain uses TRBV10-2 and TRBJ2-7; tentatively, D is TRBD1 (6 bases). Trimming stripped 5 bases from V and 2 bases from J, with 13 bases between. Germline CDR1 is WSHSY and CDR2 is SAAADI. The CDR3 covers 14 residues. This chain's CDR3 is CASSSQGNPYEQYF. CDR3 DNA sequence: TGCGCCAGCAGTTCCCAGGGGAACCCCTACGAGCAGTACTTC.

This clonotype was counted at least ten times. The chain carries TRBV5-5 and TRBJ1-2; D ambiguous. Germline V gene data show CDR1 as SGHKS and CDR2 as YYEKEE (reference sequence). This CDR3 comprises 13 residues. V lost 0 bases and J lost 7, with 10 bases in between. This chain's CDR3 is CASSLDQPFGYTF. The CDR3 DNA follows: TGTGCCAGCAGCTTGGACCAACCGTTTGGCTACACCTTC.

This clonotype was seen ten or more times. The rearrangement joins TRBV3-1 to TRBJ2-1; no firm D call. CDR1 and CDR2 (germline): LGHDT, YNNKEL (reference sequence). V lost 3 bases, J lost 0 bases, and 6 bases lay in between. CDR3 size: 14 residues. The CDR3 coding sequence is TGTGCCAGCAGCCAGCTAGTCTCCTACAATGAGCAGTTCTTC. It yields the protein CASSQLVSYNEQFF.